Following are 29 T cell receptor beta chains from one sample sequenced in a study of cytomegalovirus exposure and HLA in healthy donors. This PCR relied on a set of 60 Vbeta primers and 13 Jbeta primers. Sequencing was performed with immunoSEQ multiplex PCR; in TCRdb, only in-frame clones are kept and a portion is missing. The sample lists roughly 200,000 clones; around 82% were seen once. The sequenced material came from PBMCs. The receptors shown here come from a man in his sixties in good health and CMV-seronegative.

V and J are TRBV25-1 and TRBJ1-1, with 8 bases identical to TRBD1. Per germline, CDR1 MGHDK and CDR2 SYGVNS. CDR3 length: 14 amino acids. The ends lost 5 bases at V and 4 bases at J; junction bases unmatched: 6. The CDR3 bases are TGTGCCAGCAGTCCCTGGACAGGGAGCACTGAAGCTTTCTTT. This encodes CASSPWTGSTEAFF.

A word on this clone: At one of its ends the junction is not consistent with the germline gene, which may arise from a read error. The CDR3 here is CASSEDGYSGANVLPF. The CDR3 nucleotides are TGCGCCAGCAGCGAGGACGGATACTCTGGGGCCAACGTCCTGCCTTTC. The rearrangement joins TRBV5-1 to TRBJ2-6, with D perhaps TRBD1 (5 bases). Germline loops: CDR1 SGHRS, CDR2 YFSETQ. This CDR3 region has 16 residues.

J is TRBJ1-5 and V is TRBV18; D is unresolved. Germline CDR1 reads KGHSH; CDR2 reads LQKENI. V gave up 3 bases and J gave up 1 base, with 10 bases separating them. The CDR3 is 15 amino acids. The CDR3 DNA reads TGTGCCAGCTCACCGGAGGTCGGGAGCAATCAGCCCCAGCATTTT. Its protein product is CASSPEVGSNQPQHF.

This sequence joins TRBV5-6 and TRBJ1-1; the match to TRBD1 covers 9 bases. Germline V gene data show CDR1 as SGHDT and CDR2 as YYEEEE. V was pared by 4 bases and J by 5 bases, with 15 bases of the junction left unmatched. The CDR3 is made up of 17 amino acids. CDR3 loop: CASSRHGDRGDRTEAFF. In DNA, the CDR3 is TGTGCCAGCAGCCGGCATGGAGACAGGGGGGATAGGACTGAAGCTTTCTTT. Using reference TRBV5-6 and TRBJ1-1 for the parts outside the CDR3, the full variable domain is DAGVTQSPTHLIKTRGQQVTLRCSPKSGHDTVSWYQQALGQGPQFIFQYYEEEERQRGNFPDRFSGHQFPNYSSELNVNALLLGDSALYLCASSRHGDRGDRTEAFFGQGTRLTVV.

This clone occurred a few times. The chain links TRBV1 to TRBJ1-1; the table's D call, TRBD1, was not checked against the DNA. TRBV1 is labeled a pseudogene. This CDR3 is 17 amino acids long. The DNA for the CDR3 is TGCACCAGCAGCCAAGATCGCCGTACAGGAAGGTTCCATGGAGCTTTCTTT. Translation gives CTSSQDRRTGRFHGAFF.

The J gene is TRBJ2-7, the V gene TRBV7-3; D is undetermined. CDR3 length: 13 residues. Germline V CDR1 and CDR2: SGHTA, FQGTGA. The germline V and J ends were trimmed by 2 bases and 0 bases, with 5 bases remaining between them. The CDR3 sequence is CASSLAASYEQYF. The CDR3 DNA follows: TGTGCCAGCAGCTTAGCGGCCTCCTACGAGCAGTACTTC.

This clone was counted once. This rearrangement joins TRBV28 to TRBJ2-1, with TRBD2 matching 12 bases. Germline values: CDR1 MDHEN, CDR2 SYDVKM. This CDR3 has 16 residues. V trimming: 3 bases; J trimming: 10 bases; junction bases outside the gene matches: 10. As DNA, the CDR3 is TGTGCCAGCAGTTTGAGTACTAGCGGGAGGTCGGGCGAGCAGTTCTTC. Protein sequence: CASSLSTSGRSGEQFF.

J is TRBJ2-5 and V is TRBV2, with D unclear. V lost 4 bases to trimming and J lost 5 bases, with 5 bases between them. This CDR3 spans 11 amino acids. Germline V gives CDR1 SNHLY, CDR2 FYNNEI. The CDR3 here is CASSAVETQYF. The CDR3 region has the DNA TGTGCCAGCAGTGCGGTGGAGACCCAGTACTTC.

The chain links TRBV6-5 to TRBJ2-1; TRBD2 aligns across 8 bases. Germline V gives CDR1 MNHEY, CDR2 SVGAGI. The CDR3 totals 16 residues. The trim removed 0 bases at V and 0 bases at J, leaving 1 base unmatched. The CDR3 sequence is CASSYSSGVSYNEQFF. CDR3 bases: TGTGCCAGCAGTTACTCTAGCGGGGTCTCCTACAATGAGCAGTTCTTC.

The chain has TRBV25-1 and TRBJ2-5, with 9 positions matching TRBD1. Germline V lookup: CDR1 MGHDK, CDR2 SYGVNS. The V segment lost 5 bases and the J segment 4 bases; nucleotides outside the gene matches: 8. The CDR3 is made up of 15 amino acids. CDR3 residues: CASSPPGQGGETQYF. The CDR3 DNA reads as TGTGCCAGCAGTCCACCGGGACAGGGTGGAGAGACCCAGTACTTC.

A few counts support this clone. The chain carries TRBV19 and TRBJ2-5; the D gene is possibly TRBD1 (5 bases). The CDR3 contains 12 residues. Germline V gives CDR1 LNHDA, CDR2 SQIVND (reference sequence). Trimming shortened V by 8 bases and J by 11 bases, and 18 bases separated the two germline ends. This CDR3 reads CASGEPRDLQYF. The CDR3, as DNA: TGTGCCAGTGGCGAACCCAGGGATCTGCAGTACTTC.

Of note for this clone: At one end, the junction sequence differs from germline, possibly due to a read error. This chain joins TRBV9 and TRBJ1-5; tentatively, D is TRBD1 (6 bases). This CDR3 has 15 residues. CDR1 and CDR2 (germline): SGDLS, YYNGEE. Written as DNA, the CDR3 is TGTGCCAGCAGCGTAGGGGACACCTACCCCCAGCCCCAGAATTTT. It yields the protein CASSVGDTYPQPQNF.

This chain uses TRBV30 with TRBJ1-2, with no clear D. This CDR3 contains 14 residues. Looked up from germline, CDR1 is GTSNPN and CDR2 is SVGIG (reference sequence). V lost 2 bases, J lost 5 bases, and 15 bases lay in between. CDR3 nucleotide sequence: TGTGCCTGGAGTCCCCGGACTAGGCATTATGGCTACACCTTC. Translated, it gives CAWSPRTRHYGYTF. The full variable domain, its missing parts supplied by reference TRBV30 and TRBJ1-2, is SQTIHQWPATLVQPVGSPLSLECTVEGTSNPNLYWYRQAAGRGLQLLFYSVGIGQISSEVPQNLSASRPQDRQFILSSKKLLLSDSGFYLCAWSPRTRHYGYTFGSGTRLTVV.

V is TRBV5-4 and J is TRBJ2-1; D unresolved. This CDR3 is built from 13 residues. Trimming took 2 bases from V and 4 from J, leaving 7 bases between them. Looked up from germline, CDR1 is SGHNT and CDR2 is YYREEE (reference sequence). CDR3 residues: CASSFSVYNEQFF. The DNA for the CDR3 is TGTGCCAGCAGCTTCTCGGTGTACAATGAGCAGTTCTTC.

This clone has only a few counts. The chain has TRBV4-2 and TRBJ2-3; tentatively, D is TRBD1 (7 bases). Germline values: CDR1 LGHNA, CDR2 YNFKEQ. The length of the CDR3 is 16 residues. Trimming took 0 bases from V and 0 from J, leaving 10 bases between them. The CDR3 is CASSQESGGSTDTQYF. In nucleotides, the CDR3 is TGTGCCAGCAGCCAAGAGTCAGGGGGGAGCACAGATACGCAGTATTTT.

V is TRBV7-2 and J is TRBJ2-7, with D possibly TRBD1 on 5 matching bases. There are 15 residues in the CDR3. CDR1 and CDR2 (germline): SGHTA, FQGNSA. The V end was cut by 5 bases, the J end by 0 bases, with 14 bases between. CDR3 in amino acids: CASSPAGSSSYEQYF. In DNA, the CDR3 is TGTGCCAGCAGCCCAGCAGGGTCTAGCTCCTACGAGCAGTACTTC.

The rearrangement links TRBV7-2 to TRBJ2-5; 9 positions agree with TRBD2. The CDR3 length is 15 residues. V was pared by 3 bases and J by 5 bases, with 7 bases of the junction left unmatched. Germline lookup yields CDR1 SGHTA and CDR2 FQGNSA. The CDR3: CASSFASSGMETQYF. The DNA for the CDR3 is TGTGCCAGCAGCTTCGCTTCTAGCGGGATGGAGACCCAGTACTTC.

V usage is TRBV5-1 and J usage is TRBJ1-6; possibly TRBD1 for D (5 bases). The germline gives CDR1 SGHRS, CDR2 YFSETQ. This CDR3 is 16 amino acids long. Trimming took 4 bases from V and 2 from J, leaving 13 bases between them. The CDR3, as DNA: TGCGCCAGCAGCCCGGGAGGGGTGGCCTATAATTCACCCCTCCACTTT. It specifies CASSPGGVAYNSPLHF.

J is TRBJ1-1 and V is TRBV2; D unresolved. The germline V gene has CDR1 SNHLY and CDR2 FYNNEI. This CDR3 is 15 amino acids long. Trimming took off 2 bases at V and 4 bases at J, with 14 bases between the two ends. CDR3 sequence reads: CASSEYKGVSTEAFF. As DNA, the CDR3 is TGTGCCAGCAGTGAATATAAGGGAGTGAGCACTGAAGCTTTCTTT.

The chain is built from TRBV18 and TRBJ1-1; possible D gene TRBD1, 5 bases. Germline V CDR1 and CDR2: KGHSH, LQKENI. V gave up 1 base and J gave up 2 bases, with 14 bases separating them. The CDR3 spans 16 residues. This CDR3 is CASSPRVGATNTEAFF. Here the CDR3 DNA reads TGTGCCAGCTCACCACGCGTAGGGGCGACCAACACTGAAGCTTTCTTT. The variable domain in full, with the rest retrieved from reference TRBV18 and TRBJ1-1, is NAGVMQNPRHLVRRRGQEARLRCSPMKGHSHVYWYRQLPEEGLKFMVYLQKENIIDESGMPKERFSAEFPKEGPSILRIQQVVRGDSAAYFCASSPRVGATNTEAFFGQGTRLTVV.

This clone has just one count. This chain uses TRBV10-3 with TRBJ1-3, with a tentative D call TRBD1 (5 bases). The length of the CDR3 is 17 residues. V was shortened by 0 bases and J by 0 bases, with 12 bases between the two germline ends. The germline V gene has CDR1 ENHRY and CDR2 SYGVKD. The CDR3 spells CAISESTGGHSGNTIYF. Here the CDR3 DNA reads TGTGCCATCAGTGAGTCAACAGGCGGACACTCTGGAAACACCATATATTTT.

This clone was observed a few times. The chain employs TRBV6-5 and TRBJ1-5; 7 bases fit TRBD1. CDR1 is MNHEY and CDR2 is SVGAGI in the germline V gene. The CDR3 is made up of 14 amino acids. J lost 4 bases, V lost 4 bases, and 4 bases had no gene match. The CDR3 nucleotides are TGTGCCAGCAGTTGGACAGGCCCAAATCAGCCCCAGCATTTT. Translation gives CASSWTGPNQPQHF.

This clone was counted between two and nine times. The chain carries TRBV6-8 and TRBJ1-5; the D is unclear. CDR3 length equals 17 residues. V shed 6 bases and J shed 3 bases, with 21 bases lying between them. Per the germline V gene, CDR1 is MNHGY and CDR2 is SAAAGT. The CDR3 reads CASRPRKAGRLNQPQHF. CDR3 DNA: TGTGCCAGCAGACCTCGGAAGGCTGGGAGACTCAATCAGCCCCAGCATTTT.

V is TRBV10-3 and J is TRBJ1-3, with a tentative D call TRBD1 (6 bases). This CDR3 has 14 amino acids. Germline CDR1 is ENHRY and CDR2 is SYGVKD. The V gene lost 2 bases and the J gene lost 2 bases, with 7 bases spanning the gap. CDR3 residues: CAISEKGAGNTIYF. DNA of the CDR3: TGTGCCATCAGTGAGAAGGGGGCTGGAAACACCATATATTTT.

This clone has only a few counts. The rearrangement joins TRBV6-4 to TRBJ1-5; unclear D gene. The germline CDR1 and CDR2 sequences are MRHNA and SNTAGT. This CDR3 has 14 residues. The germline V and J ends were trimmed by 3 bases and 6 bases, with 12 bases remaining between them. The CDR3 nucleotides are TGTGCCAGCAGTGAAACGGTTTCAAGTCAGCCCCAGCATTTT. Amino acids: CASSETVSSQPQHF.

This clone occurred a few times. Other DNA sequences within the sample encode an identical CDR3. This sequence joins TRBV6-5 and TRBJ2-7, with 9 bases lining up with TRBD1. The ends lost 4 bases at V and 3 bases at J; junction bases unmatched: 7. CDR1 MNHEY and CDR2 SVGAGI come from the germline V gene. The CDR3 loop spans 15 amino acids. CDR3: CASSWGGTGSYEQYF. CDR3 coding DNA: TGTGCCAGCAGTTGGGGCGGGACAGGGAGCTACGAGCAGTACTTC.

This clone was seen once. The chain employs TRBV7-9 and TRBJ2-7; D not certain. V shed 3 bases and J shed 0 bases, with 3 bases lying between them. CDR3 size: 12 residues. CDR1 and CDR2 from the germline V gene are SEHNR and FQNEAQ (reference sequence). The CDR3 loop is CASSFSSYEQYF. For the CDR3, the DNA is TGTGCCAGCAGCTTCAGCTCCTACGAGCAGTACTTC.

The chain has TRBV19 and TRBJ2-5; the D gene is possibly TRBD1 (6 bases). This CDR3 contains 14 residues. The V end lost 0 bases, the J end lost 5 bases, and 10 bases lay between the germline ends. The germline V gene encodes CDR1 LNHDA and CDR2 SQIVND (reference sequence). The CDR3 sequence is CASSIEYRAETQYF. As DNA, the CDR3 is TGTGCCAGTAGTATAGAATACAGGGCCGAGACCCAGTACTTC.

This clone was recorded a few times. V usage is TRBV28 and J usage is TRBJ1-3; TRBD1 matches at 7 bases. The junction had 10 bases not matched to a gene; V was cut back by 5 bases and J by 0 bases. Germline V gene data show CDR1 as MDHEN and CDR2 as SYDVKM. The CDR3 is 17 amino acids. CDR3 sequence reads: CASSDTGTAISGNTIYF. The CDR3 nucleotides are TGTGCCAGCAGTGATACCGGGACAGCGATCTCTGGAAACACCATATATTTT.